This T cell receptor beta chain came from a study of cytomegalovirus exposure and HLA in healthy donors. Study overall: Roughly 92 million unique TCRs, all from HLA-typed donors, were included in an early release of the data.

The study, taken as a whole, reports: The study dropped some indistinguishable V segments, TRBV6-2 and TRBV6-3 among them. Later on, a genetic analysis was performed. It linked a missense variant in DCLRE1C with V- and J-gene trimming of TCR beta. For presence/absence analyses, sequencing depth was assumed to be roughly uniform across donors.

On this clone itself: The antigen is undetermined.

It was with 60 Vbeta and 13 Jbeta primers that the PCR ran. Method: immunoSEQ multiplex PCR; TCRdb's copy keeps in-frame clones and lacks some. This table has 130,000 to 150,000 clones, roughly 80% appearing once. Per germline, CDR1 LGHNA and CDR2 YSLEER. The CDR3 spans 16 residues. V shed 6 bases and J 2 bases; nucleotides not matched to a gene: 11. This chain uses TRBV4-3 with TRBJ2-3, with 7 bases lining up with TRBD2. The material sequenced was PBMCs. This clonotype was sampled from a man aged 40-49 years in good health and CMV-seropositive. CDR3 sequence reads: CASRRRASGTTDTQYF. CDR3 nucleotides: TGCGCCAGCAGACGGAGGGCTAGCGGTACCACAGATACGCAGTATTTT.